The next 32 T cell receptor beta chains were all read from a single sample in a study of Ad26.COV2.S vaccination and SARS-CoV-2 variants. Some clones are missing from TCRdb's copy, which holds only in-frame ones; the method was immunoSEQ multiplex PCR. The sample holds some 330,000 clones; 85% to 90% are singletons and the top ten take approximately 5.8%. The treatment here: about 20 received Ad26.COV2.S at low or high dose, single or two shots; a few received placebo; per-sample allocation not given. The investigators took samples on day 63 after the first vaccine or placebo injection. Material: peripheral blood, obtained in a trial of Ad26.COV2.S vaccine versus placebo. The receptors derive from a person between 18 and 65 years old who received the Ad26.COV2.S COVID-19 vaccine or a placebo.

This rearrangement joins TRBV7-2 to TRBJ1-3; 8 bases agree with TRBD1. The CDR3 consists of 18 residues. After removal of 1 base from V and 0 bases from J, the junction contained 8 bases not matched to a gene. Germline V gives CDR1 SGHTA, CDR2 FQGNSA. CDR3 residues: CASSLVGQVLDSGNTIYF. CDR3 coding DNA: TGTGCCAGCAGCTTAGTGGGACAGGTTTTAGACTCTGGAAACACCATATATTTT.

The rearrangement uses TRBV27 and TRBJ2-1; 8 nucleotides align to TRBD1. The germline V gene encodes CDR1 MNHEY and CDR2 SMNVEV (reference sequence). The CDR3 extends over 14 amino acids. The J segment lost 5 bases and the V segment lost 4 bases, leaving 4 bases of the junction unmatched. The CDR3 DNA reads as TGTGCCAGCAGTTACCACAGGGGGGACAATGAGCAGTTCTTC. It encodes CASSYHRGDNEQFF.

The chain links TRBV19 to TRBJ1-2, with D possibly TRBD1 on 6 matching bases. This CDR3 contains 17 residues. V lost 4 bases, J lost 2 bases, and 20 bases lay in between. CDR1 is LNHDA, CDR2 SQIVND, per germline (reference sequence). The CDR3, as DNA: TGTGCCAGTAGTACTCAATCCCCGGGACACCTAAACTATGGCTACACCTTC. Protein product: CASSTQSPGHLNYGYTF.

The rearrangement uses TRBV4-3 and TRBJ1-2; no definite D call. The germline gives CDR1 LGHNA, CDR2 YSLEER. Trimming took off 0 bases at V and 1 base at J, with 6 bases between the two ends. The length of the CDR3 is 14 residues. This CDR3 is CASSQEMVNYGYTF. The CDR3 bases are TGCGCCAGCAGCCAAGAAATGGTTAACTATGGCTACACCTTC.

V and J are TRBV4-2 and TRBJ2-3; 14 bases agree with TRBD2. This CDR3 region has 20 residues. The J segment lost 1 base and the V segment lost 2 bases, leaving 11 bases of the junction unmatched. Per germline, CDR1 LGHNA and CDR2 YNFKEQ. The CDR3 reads CASSQYPGTSGRGGTDTQYF. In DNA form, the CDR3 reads TGTGCCAGCAGCCAATACCCAGGGACTAGCGGGAGAGGGGGCACAGATACGCAGTATTTT.

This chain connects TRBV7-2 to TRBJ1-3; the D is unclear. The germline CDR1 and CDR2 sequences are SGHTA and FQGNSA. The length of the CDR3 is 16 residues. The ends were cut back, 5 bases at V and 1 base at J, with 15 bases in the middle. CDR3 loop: CASSLSTAGSGNTIYF. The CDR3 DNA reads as TGTGCCAGCAGCCTATCTACAGCGGGGTCTGGAAACACCATATATTTT.

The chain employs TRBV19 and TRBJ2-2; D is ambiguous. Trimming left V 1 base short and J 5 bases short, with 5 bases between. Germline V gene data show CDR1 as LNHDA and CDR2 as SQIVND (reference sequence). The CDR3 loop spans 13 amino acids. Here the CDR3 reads CASSIGPTGELFF. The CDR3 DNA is TGTGCCAGTAGTATAGGTCCAACCGGGGAGCTGTTTTTT.

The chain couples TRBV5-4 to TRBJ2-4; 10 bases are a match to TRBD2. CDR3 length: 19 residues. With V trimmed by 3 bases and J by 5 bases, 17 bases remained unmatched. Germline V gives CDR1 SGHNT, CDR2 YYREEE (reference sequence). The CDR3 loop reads CASSSFVYTSGTPQNIQYF. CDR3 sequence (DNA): TGTGCCAGCAGCTCGTTCGTTTATACTAGCGGGACCCCTCAAAACATTCAGTACTTC.

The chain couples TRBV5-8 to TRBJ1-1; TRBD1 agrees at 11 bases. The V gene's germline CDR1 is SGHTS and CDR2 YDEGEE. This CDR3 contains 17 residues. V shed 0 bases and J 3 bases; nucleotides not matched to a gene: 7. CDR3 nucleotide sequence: TGTGCCAGCAGCTTGGGGACAGGGGGCCCCTTGGACACTGAAGCTTTCTTT. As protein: CASSLGTGGPLDTEAFF.

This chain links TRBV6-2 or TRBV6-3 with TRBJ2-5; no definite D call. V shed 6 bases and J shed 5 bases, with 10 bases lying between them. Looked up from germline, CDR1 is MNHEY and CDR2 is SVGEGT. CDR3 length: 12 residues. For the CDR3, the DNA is TGTGCCAGCAGCCTCAGTTTTGAGACCCAGTACTTC. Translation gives CASSLSFETQYF.

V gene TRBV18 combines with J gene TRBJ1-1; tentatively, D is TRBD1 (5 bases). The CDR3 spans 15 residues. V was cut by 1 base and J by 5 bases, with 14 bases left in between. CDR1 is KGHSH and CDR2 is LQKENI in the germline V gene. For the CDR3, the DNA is TGTGCCAGCTCACCACAGCTCGGGGGGGAAACTGAAGCTTTCTTT. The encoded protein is CASSPQLGGETEAFF.

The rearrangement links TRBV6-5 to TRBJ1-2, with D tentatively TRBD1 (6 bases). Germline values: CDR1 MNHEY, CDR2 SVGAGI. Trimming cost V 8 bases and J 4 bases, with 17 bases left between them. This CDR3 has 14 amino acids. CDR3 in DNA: TGTGCCAGCGGAACAGGGTTCGCGGTCTATGGCTACACCTTC. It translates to CASGTGFAVYGYTF.

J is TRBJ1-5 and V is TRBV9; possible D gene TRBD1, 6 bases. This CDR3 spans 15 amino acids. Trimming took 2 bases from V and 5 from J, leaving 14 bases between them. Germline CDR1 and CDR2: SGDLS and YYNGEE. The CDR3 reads CASSVEGGAHQPQHF. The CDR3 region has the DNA TGTGCCAGCAGCGTGGAGGGGGGGGCGCATCAGCCCCAGCATTTT.

CDR3 coding DNA: TGTGCCAGCAGGGTAGGGGGGCCGAATCAGCCCCAGCATTTT. Encoded protein: CASRVGGPNQPQHF. The chain joins TRBV6-5 to TRBJ1-5; weak D call: TRBD1 (6 bases). Trimming left V 6 bases short and J 4 bases short, with 13 bases between. CDR3 size: 14 residues. Germline V gene lookup returns CDR1 MNHEY and CDR2 SVGAGI.

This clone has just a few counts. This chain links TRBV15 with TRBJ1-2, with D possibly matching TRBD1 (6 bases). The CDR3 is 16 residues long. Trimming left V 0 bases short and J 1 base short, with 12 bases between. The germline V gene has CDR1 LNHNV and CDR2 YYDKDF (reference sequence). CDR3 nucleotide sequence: TGTGCCACCAGCAGAGATCGGACAGCTAGTAACTATGGCTACACCTTC. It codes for CATSRDRTASNYGYTF.

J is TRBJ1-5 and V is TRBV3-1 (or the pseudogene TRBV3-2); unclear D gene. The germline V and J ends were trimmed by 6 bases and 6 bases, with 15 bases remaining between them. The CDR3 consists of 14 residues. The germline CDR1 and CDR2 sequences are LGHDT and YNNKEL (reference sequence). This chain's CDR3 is CASSLSEASQPQHF. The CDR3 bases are TGTGCCAGCAGTCTTTCTGAGGCTTCTCAGCCCCAGCATTTT.

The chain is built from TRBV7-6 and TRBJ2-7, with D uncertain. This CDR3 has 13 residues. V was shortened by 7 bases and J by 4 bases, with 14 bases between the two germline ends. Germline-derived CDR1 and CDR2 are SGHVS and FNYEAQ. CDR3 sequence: CASTDAAAYEQYF. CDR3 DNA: TGTGCCAGCACAGATGCAGCCGCTTACGAGCAGTACTTC.

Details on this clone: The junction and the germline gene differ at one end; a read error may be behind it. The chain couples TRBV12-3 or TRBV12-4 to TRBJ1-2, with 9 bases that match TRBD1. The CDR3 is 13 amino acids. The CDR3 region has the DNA TGTGCCGGCAGTGTGGGACAGGGAAGTGGCTACACCTTC. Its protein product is CAGSVGQGSGYTF.

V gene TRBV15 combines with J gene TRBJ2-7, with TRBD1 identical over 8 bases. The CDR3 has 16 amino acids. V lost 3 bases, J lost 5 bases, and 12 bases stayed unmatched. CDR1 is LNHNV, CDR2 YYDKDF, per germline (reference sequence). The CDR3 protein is CATSSPRLDRAHEQYV. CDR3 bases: TGTGCCACCAGCAGCCCTAGGTTGGACAGGGCCCACGAGCAGTACGTC.

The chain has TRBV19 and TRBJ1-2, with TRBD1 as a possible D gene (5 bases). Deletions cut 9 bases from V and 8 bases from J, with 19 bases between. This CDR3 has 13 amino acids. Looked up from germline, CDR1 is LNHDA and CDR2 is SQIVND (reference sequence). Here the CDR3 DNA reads TGTGCCAGCACTTCGTATGACAGCTTCGGCTACACCTTC. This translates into CASTSYDSFGYTF. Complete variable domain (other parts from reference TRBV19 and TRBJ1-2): DGGITQSPKYLFRKEGQNVTLSCEQNLNHDAMYWYRQDPGQGLRLIYYSQIVNDFQKGDIAEGYSVSREKKESFPLTVTSAQKNPTAFYLCASTSYDSFGYTFGSGTRLTVV.

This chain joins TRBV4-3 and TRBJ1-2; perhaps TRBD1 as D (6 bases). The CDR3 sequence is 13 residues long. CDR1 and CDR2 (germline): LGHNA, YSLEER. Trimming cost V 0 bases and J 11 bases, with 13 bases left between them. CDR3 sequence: CASSQDYGGRYTF. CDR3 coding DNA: TGCGCCAGCAGCCAAGATTACGGGGGCAGGTACACCTTC.

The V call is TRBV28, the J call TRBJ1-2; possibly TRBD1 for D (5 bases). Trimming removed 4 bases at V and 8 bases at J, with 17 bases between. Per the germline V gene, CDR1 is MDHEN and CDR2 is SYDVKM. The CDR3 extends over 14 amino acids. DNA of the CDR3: TGTGCCAGCAGTTCCCCGGGGGAGGGTAGGGGCTACACCTTC. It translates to CASSSPGEGRGYTF.

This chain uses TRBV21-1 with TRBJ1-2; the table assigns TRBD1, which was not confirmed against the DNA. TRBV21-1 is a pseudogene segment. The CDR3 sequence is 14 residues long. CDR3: CASKEGALDYGYTF. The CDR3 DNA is TGTGCCAGCAAGGAGGGGGCTTTGGACTATGGCTACACCTTC.

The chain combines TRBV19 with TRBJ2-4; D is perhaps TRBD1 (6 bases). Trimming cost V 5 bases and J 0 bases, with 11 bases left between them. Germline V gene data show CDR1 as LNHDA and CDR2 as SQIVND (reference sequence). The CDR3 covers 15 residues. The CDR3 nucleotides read TGTGCCAGTAGTTGGGACACCTTAGCCAAAAACATTCAGTACTTC. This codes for CASSWDTLAKNIQYF.

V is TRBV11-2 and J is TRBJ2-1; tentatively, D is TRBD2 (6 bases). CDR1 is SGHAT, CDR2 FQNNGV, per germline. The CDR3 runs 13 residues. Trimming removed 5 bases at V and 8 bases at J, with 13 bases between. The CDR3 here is CASSVGLGDEQFF. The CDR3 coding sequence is TGTGCCAGCAGCGTGGGACTCGGCGATGAGCAGTTCTTC.

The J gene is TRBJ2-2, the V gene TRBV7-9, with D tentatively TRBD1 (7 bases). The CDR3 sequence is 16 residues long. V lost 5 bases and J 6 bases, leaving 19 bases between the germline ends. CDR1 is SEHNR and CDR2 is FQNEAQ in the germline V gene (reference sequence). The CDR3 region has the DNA TGTGCCAGCAGCCCCAGGAGGGGGACAGTATCCGGGGAGCTGTTTTTT. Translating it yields CASSPRRGTVSGELFF.

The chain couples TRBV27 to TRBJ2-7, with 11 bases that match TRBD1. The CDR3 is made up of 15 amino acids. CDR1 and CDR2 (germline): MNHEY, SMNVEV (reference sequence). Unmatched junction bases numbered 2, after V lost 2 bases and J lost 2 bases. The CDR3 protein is CASSLGTGGAYEQYF. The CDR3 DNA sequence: TGTGCCAGCAGTTTAGGGACAGGGGGGGCCTACGAGCAGTACTTC.

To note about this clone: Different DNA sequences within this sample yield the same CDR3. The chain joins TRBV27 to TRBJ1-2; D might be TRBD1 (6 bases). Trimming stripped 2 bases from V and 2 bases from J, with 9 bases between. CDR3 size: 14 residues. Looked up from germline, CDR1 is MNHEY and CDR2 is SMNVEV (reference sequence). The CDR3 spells CASSLTGLNYGYTF. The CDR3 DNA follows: TGTGCCAGCAGTTTAACAGGGCTCAACTATGGCTACACCTTC.

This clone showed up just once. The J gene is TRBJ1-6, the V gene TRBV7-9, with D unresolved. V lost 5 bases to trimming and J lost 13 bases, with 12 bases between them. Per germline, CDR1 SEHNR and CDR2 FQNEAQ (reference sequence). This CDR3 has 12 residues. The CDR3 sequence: CASSPLLSPLHF. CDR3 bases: TGTGCCAGCAGCCCACTGCTTTCGCCCCTCCACTTT.

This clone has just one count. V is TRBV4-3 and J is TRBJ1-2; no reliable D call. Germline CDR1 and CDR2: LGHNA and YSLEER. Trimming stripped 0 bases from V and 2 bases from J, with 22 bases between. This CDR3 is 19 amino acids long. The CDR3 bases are TGCGCCAGCAGCCAAGATTGGGTTGGAGGCGCGAGGGCGAACTATGGCTACACCTTC. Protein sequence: CASSQDWVGGARANYGYTF.

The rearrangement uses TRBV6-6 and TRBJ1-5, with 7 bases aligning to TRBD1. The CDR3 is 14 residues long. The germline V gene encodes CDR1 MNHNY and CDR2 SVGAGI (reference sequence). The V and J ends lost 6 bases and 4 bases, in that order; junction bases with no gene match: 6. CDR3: CASRRGRGNQPQHF. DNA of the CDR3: TGTGCCAGCAGGAGAGGCAGGGGGAATCAGCCCCAGCATTTT.

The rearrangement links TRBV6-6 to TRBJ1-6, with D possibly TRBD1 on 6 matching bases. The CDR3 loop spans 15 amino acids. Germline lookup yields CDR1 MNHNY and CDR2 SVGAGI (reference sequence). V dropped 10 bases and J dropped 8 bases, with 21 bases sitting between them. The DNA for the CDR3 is TGTGCCATCCAACGGAGACAGGCCTGGGATTCACCCCTCCACTTT. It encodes CAIQRRQAWDSPLHF.